This T cell receptor (beta chain) was observed in a study of spatial heterogeneity in lung cancer. Study summary: Beta-chain sequences consistently outnumbered alpha-chain sequences in detection.

Specified time point: sample taken at primary tumor resection. Whole RNA, which was extracted from tumor, nontumor lung tissue or frozen PBMC, was sequenced without any cell sorting. The study's findings and limits: How many expanded intratumoral alpha and beta TCRs were present tracked the tumor mutation count, which was a count of nonsynonymous mutations.

This clonotype was found many times. Its antigen is currently unknown. Using its own MiXCR run on the 5' RACE reads, TCRdb lists one record per CDR3 protein. The data show roughly 8,400 distinct CDR3 sequences, 4.5% seen once. V was clipped by 4 bases and J by 4 bases, with 10 bases between them. Germline CDR1 reads WSHSY; CDR2 reads SAAADI. The CDR3 length is 13 residues. The sequence was obtained from a female donor with early-stage non-small cell lung cancer. This rearrangement joins TRBV10-2 to TRBJ2-5, with D unresolved. Material: lung tumor tissue, obtained at surgery. This chain's CDR3 is CASSVAGPETQYF. The CDR3 nucleotides are TGCGCCAGCAGTGTGGCAGGCCCAGAGACCCAGTACTTC.